This paragraph covers one T cell receptor (beta chain) sequence. Its antigen is undetermined. This sample is drawn from a study of T cells in Graves' hyperthyroidism and ophthalmopathy. Any patient presenting with uncontrolled infection, other autoimmune disease, pregnancy or lactation was left out. Diagnoses were established using clinical symptoms, serum thyroxine and TRAb, thyroid ultrasound and orbital computed tomography. Extraction of PBMCs used 7.5 to 10 ml of fresh peripheral blood. Whole-study findings and limits: Model output signaled ophthalmopathy a median roughly six months ahead of onset.

Regions amplified from RNA transcripts were the TCR beta CDR3 regions. The primer set for the first-round RT-PCR of the TCR CDR3 was HTBI. TCRdb ran MiXCR on the multiplex PCR reads and lists one entry per CDR3 protein. The sample includes about 590,000 distinct CDR3 sequences, approximately 14% of them seen just once. The CDR3 has 15 residues. V was trimmed by 2 bases and J by 0 bases, leaving 11 bases between them. Germline V gene lookup returns CDR1 MDHEN and CDR2 SYDVKM. The sample comprised blood. The receptor was derived from a woman in her late teens or twenties with Graves' ophthalmopathy. This rearrangement joins TRBV28 to TRBJ2-7; possibly TRBD2 for D (7 bases). In nucleotides, the CDR3 is TGTGCCAGCAGTTTAGGGGGGGCCGACTCCTACGAGCAGTACTTC. Its translation: CASSLGGADSYEQYF.